The 12 T cell receptor beta chains reported below all come from one sample, sequenced in a study of T cell responses to AZD1222 COVID-19 vaccine. Sequencing was performed with immunoSEQ multiplex PCR; in TCRdb, only in-frame clones are kept and a portion is missing. In the table there are 95,000 to 100,000 clones, roughly 84% of which are singletons. This sample comprised peripheral blood, obtained 28 days after the second AZD1222 dose. The receptors shown here come from an adult who received the AZD1222 COVID-19 vaccine.

The V and J genes are TRBV5-1 and TRBJ2-3; 7 nucleotides match TRBD1. The CDR3 is made up of 16 amino acids. Germline CDR1 and CDR2: SGHRS and YFSETQ. J was trimmed by 4 bases and V by 4 bases; bases with no gene match: 12. The CDR3 DNA reads as TGCGCCAGCAGCCCATACACGACAGGGCGGGCAGATACGCAGTATTTT. As protein: CASSPYTTGRADTQYF.

This clone was seen a handful of times. J is TRBJ1-4 and V is TRBV10-1, with 8 bases aligning to TRBD1. The CDR3 sequence is 14 residues long. Germline CDR1 is WNHNN and CDR2 is SYGVQD (reference sequence). V shed 8 bases and J 5 bases; nucleotides not matched to a gene: 7. The CDR3 spells CASGRDRINEKLFF. CDR3 sequence (DNA): TGCGCCAGCGGGAGGGACAGGATAAATGAAAAACTGTTTTTT.

The genes are TRBV18 and TRBJ1-5, with D possibly TRBD1 on 5 matching bases. The CDR3 consists of 16 residues. Germline CDR1 KGHSH, CDR2 LQKENI. Trimming removed 6 bases from V and 0 bases from J, with 15 bases in between. In nucleotides, the CDR3 is TGTGCCAGCTCTCTTACGGGGACCCATAGCAATCAGCCCCAGCATTTT. It codes for CASSLTGTHSNQPQHF.

This rearrangement joins TRBV7-2 to TRBJ1-2; 9 bases match TRBD1. The J segment lost 6 bases and the V segment lost 6 bases, leaving 5 bases of the junction unmatched. In germline, CDR1 is SGHTA, CDR2 FQGNSA. The CDR3 runs 13 residues. CDR3 region: CASSGTGRNGYTF. CDR3 DNA: TGTGCCAGCAGTGGGACAGGGCGTAATGGCTACACCTTC.

The V call is TRBV5-6, the J call TRBJ1-6; no clear D gene. V lost 0 bases and J lost 6, with 7 bases in between. The V gene's germline CDR1 is SGHDT and CDR2 YYEEEE. The length of the CDR3 is 14 residues. The CDR3 DNA is TGTGCCAGCAGCTTGGCCGTTCTTAATTCACCCCTCCACTTT. Its protein product is CASSLAVLNSPLHF.

V gene TRBV4-2 combines with J gene TRBJ2-1, with TRBD2 matching 9 bases. The CDR3 extends over 16 amino acids. The J segment lost 5 bases and the V segment lost 0 bases, leaving 5 bases of the junction unmatched. Germline assignment: CDR1 LGHNA and CDR2 YNFKEQ. CDR3 amino acids: CASSQDSAGGNNEQFF. CDR3 bases: TGTGCCAGCAGCCAAGACTCAGCGGGGGGCAACAATGAGCAGTTCTTC.

The V and J genes are TRBV3-1 (or the pseudogene TRBV3-2) and TRBJ1-1; TRBD1 agrees at 7 bases. Per the germline V gene, CDR1 is LGHDT and CDR2 is YNNKEL (reference sequence). Trimming cost V 1 base and J 7 bases; bases outside gene matches: 12. The CDR3 runs 16 residues. The CDR3 nucleotides are TGTGCCAGCAGCCAAGCGCCGGGACAGAGAGTTGATGAAGCTTTCTTT. Its protein is CASSQAPGQRVDEAFF.

This clone was found once. V usage is TRBV9 and J usage is TRBJ2-7, with 9 bases identical to TRBD2. The CDR3 contains 14 residues. Germline loops: CDR1 SGDLS, CDR2 YYNGEE. J gave up 6 bases and V 3 bases, and 7 bases lay outside the gene matches. In DNA form, the CDR3 reads TGTGCCAGCAGCGGAAGCGGGGGGCCAAGCGAGCAGTACTTC. It codes for CASSGSGGPSEQYF.

This chain links TRBV4-1 with TRBJ2-7, with unresolved D. This CDR3 spans 13 amino acids. Germline V lookup: CDR1 MGHRA, CDR2 YSYEKL. The V end was cut by 2 bases, the J end by 3 bases, with 8 bases between. CDR3 nucleotides: TGCGCCAGCAGCCAAAGGTTTAGCTACGAGCAGTACTTC. Its protein product is CASSQRFSYEQYF.

The J gene is TRBJ1-2, the V gene TRBV6-1; 7 bases align to TRBD1. The CDR3 runs to 15 residues. The V segment lost 2 bases and the J segment 3 bases; nucleotides outside the gene matches: 6. The germline CDR1 and CDR2 sequences are MNHNS and SASEGT. CDR3 sequence reads: CASSEIIQGYYGYTF. CDR3 sequence (DNA): TGTGCCAGCAGTGAAATAATACAGGGGTACTATGGCTACACCTTC.

V is TRBV6-6 and J is TRBJ2-2; no definite D call. The V end was cut by 0 bases, the J end by 8 bases, with 13 bases between. Germline assignment: CDR1 MNHNY and CDR2 SVGAGI (reference sequence). The CDR3 sequence is 15 residues long. CDR3 DNA sequence: TGTGCCAGCAGTTACTCGAGTCCTATGGGAGGGGAGCTGTTTTTT. It translates to CASSYSSPMGGELFF.

A single count supports this clone. The CDR3, as DNA: TGTGCCAGCAGTTTACAGGACAGGGTCTCCGAGCAGTACTTC. This sequence encodes CASSLQDRVSEQYF. The V and J genes are TRBV6-5 and TRBJ2-7; 8 nucleotides align to TRBD1. Germline-derived CDR1 and CDR2 are MNHEY and SVGAGI. Trimming at V came to 4 bases and at J to 6 bases, leaving 8 bases not matched to a gene. CDR3 length: 14 residues.